The present entry profiles one TCR beta chain with its context. Its specificity is not known. The record originates from a study of T cell responses to AZD1222 COVID-19 vaccine. Generated by immunoSEQ multiplex PCR, the TCRdb table keeps only in-frame clones and is missing some. The sample gives tens of thousands of clones, over 85% of which show up once; approximately 5.4% is in the top ten. Study-wide results and caveats: The donor cohort was predominantly white British with a female majority, and clonal diversity may have been underestimated. Spike-spanning, vaccine-associated CD4 TCRs were dominant at 160-218 and 743-854. At baseline, seropositivity was found in only 5 to 7 AZD1222 recipients.

CDR1 MNHEY and CDR2 SVGAGI come from the germline V gene. This CDR3 is 15 amino acids long. Trimming took 2 bases from V and 1 from J; bases not matched to a gene: 4. The chain joins TRBV6-5 to TRBJ2-5; the match to TRBD1 covers 7 bases. The TCR was taken from an adult in good health. The sample consisted of peripheral blood, taken on day 0 of AZD1222 vaccination. In nucleotides, the CDR3 is TGTGCCAGCAGTTACCTGGGACAGATCCAAGAGACCCAGTACTTC. Protein product: CASSYLGQIQETQYF.